This T cell receptor beta chain was sequenced for a study of blood T cells in healthy people across ages. Germline V gives CDR1 SGHRS, CDR2 YFSETQ. This CDR3 contains 13 residues. With 4 bases removed from V and 8 bases from J, the gap between germline ends came to 14 bases. It was with a sample-barcoded 5' primer and a J-beta primer mix that a second PCR of roughly 6 to 12 cycles was run. Via MiXCR, TCRdb re-called the 5' RACE reads, giving one row per CDR3 protein. Altogether fewer than 700,000 distinct CDR3 sequences are present, 40% to 45% being singletons, with the ten largest covering about 30%. This clonotype was seen only once.

The sequenced material came from blood. The chain carries TRBV5-1 and TRBJ2-3, with D perhaps matching TRBD2 (6 bases). The origin of this receptor is an elderly man in good health. In nucleotides, the CDR3 is TGCGCCAGCAGCGTCCGGCTGGAGGGTACGCAGTATTTT. It is translated as CASSVRLEGTQYF. Combining the CDR3 with reference TRBV5-1 and TRBJ2-3 gives the whole variable domain KAGVTQTPRYLIKTRGQQVTLSCSPISGHRSVSWYQQTPGQGLQFLFEYFSETQRNKGNFPGRFSGRQFSNSRSEMNVSTLELGDSALYLCASSVRLEGTQYFGPGTRLTVL.